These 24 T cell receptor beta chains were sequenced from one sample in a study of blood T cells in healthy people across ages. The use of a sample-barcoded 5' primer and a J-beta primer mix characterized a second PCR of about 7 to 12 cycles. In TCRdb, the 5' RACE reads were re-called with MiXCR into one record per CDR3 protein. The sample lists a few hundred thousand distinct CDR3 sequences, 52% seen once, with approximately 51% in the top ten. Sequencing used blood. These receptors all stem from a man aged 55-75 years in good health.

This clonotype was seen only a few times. CDR3 amino acids: CASRDFSYNEQFF. CDR3 in DNA: TGCGCCAGCAGGGACTTCTCCTACAATGAGCAGTTCTTC. The gene calls are TRBV10-2 and TRBJ2-1; the D gene is possibly TRBD2 (5 bases). The V gene lost 6 bases and the J gene lost 0 bases, with 6 bases spanning the gap. The CDR3 has 13 amino acids. Germline V gene lookup returns CDR1 WSHSY and CDR2 SAAADI.

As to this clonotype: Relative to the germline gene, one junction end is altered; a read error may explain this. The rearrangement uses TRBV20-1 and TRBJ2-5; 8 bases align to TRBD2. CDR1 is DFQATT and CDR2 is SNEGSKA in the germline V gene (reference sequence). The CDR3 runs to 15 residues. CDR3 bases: TGCAGTACTAGAGCGGTCGGGAGGGCCATTAATGAGCAGTACTTC. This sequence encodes CSTRAVGRAINEQYF.

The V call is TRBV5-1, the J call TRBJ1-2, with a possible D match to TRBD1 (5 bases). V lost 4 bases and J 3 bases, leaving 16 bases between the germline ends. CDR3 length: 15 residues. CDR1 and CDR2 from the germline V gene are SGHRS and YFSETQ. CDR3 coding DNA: TGCGCCAGCAGCCCTGGTGACAGTCCCCACTATGGCTACACCTTC. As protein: CASSPGDSPHYGYTF.

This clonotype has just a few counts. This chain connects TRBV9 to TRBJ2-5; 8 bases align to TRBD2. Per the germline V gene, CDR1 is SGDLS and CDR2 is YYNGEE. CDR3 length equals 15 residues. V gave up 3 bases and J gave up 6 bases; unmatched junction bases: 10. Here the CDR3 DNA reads TGTGCCAGCAGCGAGGACCCAACGGGAGGGAAGACCCAGTACTTC. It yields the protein CASSEDPTGGKTQYF.

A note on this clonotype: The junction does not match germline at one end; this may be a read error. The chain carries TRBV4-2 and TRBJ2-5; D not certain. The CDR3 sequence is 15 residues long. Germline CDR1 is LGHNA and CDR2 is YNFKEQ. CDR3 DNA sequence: TGTGCCAACAGCCAAGATCGACGGCCCCAAGAGACCCAGTACTTC. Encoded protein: CANSQDRRPQETQYF.

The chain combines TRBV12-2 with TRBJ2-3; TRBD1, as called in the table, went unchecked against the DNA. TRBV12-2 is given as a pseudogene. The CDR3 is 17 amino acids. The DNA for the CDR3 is TGTGCAAGTCGCCCGAGGCCGGGGACAGGTGAAGCCGATACGCAGTATTTT. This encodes CASRPRPGTGEADTQYF.

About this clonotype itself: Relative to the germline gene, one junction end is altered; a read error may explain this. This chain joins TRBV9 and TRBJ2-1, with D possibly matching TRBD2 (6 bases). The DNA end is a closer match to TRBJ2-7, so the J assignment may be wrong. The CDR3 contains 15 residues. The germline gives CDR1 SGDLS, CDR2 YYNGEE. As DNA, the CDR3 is TGTGCCGGCAGCGTAGGAGGGGCCTCCTACAATGAGCAGTACTTC. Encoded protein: CAGSVGGASYNEQYF.

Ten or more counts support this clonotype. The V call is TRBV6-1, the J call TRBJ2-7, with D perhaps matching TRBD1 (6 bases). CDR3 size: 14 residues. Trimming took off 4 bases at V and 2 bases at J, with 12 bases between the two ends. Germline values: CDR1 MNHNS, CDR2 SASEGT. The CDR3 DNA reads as TGTGCCAGCAGTGGTAGTACAGGGACCTACGAGCAGTACTTC. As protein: CASSGSTGTYEQYF.

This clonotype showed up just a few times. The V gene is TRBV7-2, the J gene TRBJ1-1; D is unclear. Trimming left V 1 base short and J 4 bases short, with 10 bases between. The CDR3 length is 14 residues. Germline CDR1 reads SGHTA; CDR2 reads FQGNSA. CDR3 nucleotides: TGTGCCAGCAGCTTAGATGTTAGGATCACTGAAGCTTTCTTT. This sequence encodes CASSLDVRITEAFF.

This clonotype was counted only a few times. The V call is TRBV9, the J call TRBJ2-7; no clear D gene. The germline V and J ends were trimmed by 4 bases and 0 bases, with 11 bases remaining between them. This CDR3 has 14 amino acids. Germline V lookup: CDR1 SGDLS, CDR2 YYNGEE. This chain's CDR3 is CASSIMGNSYEQYF. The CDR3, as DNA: TGTGCCAGCAGCATCATGGGCAACTCCTACGAGCAGTACTTC.

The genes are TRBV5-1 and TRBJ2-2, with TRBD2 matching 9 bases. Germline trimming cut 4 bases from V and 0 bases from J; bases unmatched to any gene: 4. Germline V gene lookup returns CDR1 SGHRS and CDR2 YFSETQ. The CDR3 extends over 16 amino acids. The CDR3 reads CASSGGLATNTGELFF. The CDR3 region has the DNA TGCGCCAGCAGCGGGGGACTAGCCACGAACACCGGGGAGCTGTTTTTT.

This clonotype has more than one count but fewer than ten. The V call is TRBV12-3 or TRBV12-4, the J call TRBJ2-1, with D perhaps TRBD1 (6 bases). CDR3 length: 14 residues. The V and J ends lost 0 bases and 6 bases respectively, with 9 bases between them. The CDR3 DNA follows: TGTGCCAGCAGTTTAGCCAGGGGCAGCAATGAGCAGTTCTTC. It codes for CASSLARGSNEQFF.

CDR3 sequence: CGGGQLTDTQYF. The CDR3 coding sequence is TGCGGCGGGGGACAGCTCACAGATACGCAGTATTTT. This chain uses TRBV29-1 with TRBJ2-3, with D perhaps assigned TRBD1 or TRBD2 (7 bases each). Germline CDR1 reads SQVTM; CDR2 reads ANQGSEA. The CDR3 covers 12 residues.

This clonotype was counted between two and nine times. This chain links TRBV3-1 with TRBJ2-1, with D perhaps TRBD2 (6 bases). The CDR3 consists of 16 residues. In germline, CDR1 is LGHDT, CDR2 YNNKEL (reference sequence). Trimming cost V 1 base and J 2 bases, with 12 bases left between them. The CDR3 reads CASSQGRDFTYNEQFF. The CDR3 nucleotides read TGTGCCAGCAGCCAAGGCCGGGACTTCACCTACAATGAGCAGTTCTTC.

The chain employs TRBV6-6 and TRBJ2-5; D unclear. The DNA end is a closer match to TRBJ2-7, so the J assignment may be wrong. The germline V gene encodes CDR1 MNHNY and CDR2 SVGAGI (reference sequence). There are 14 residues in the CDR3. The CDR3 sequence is CASSASSFENEQYF. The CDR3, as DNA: TGTGCCAGCAGTGCCTCAAGTTTCGAGAACGAGCAGTACTTC.

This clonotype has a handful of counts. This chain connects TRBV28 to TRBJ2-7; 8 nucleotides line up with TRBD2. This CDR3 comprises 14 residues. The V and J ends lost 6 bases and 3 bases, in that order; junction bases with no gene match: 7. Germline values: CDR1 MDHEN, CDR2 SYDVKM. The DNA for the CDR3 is TGTGCCAGCAGCGGGACTAGATCCTTCTACGAGCAGTACTTC. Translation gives CASSGTRSFYEQYF.

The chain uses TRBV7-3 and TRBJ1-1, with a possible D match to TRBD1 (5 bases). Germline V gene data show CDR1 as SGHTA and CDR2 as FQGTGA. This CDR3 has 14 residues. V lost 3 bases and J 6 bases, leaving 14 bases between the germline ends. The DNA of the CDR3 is TGTGCCAGCAGCTTTAACGGCGGGGCCGCTGAAGCTTTCTTT. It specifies CASSFNGGAAEAFF.

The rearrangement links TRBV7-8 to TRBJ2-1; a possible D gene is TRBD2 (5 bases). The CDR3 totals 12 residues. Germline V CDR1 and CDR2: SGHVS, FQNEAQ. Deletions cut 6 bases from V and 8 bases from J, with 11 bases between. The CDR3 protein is CASRPSGDEQFF. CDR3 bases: TGTGCCAGCAGGCCAAGCGGAGATGAGCAGTTCTTC. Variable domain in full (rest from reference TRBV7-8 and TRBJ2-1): GAGVSQSPRYKVAKRGQDVALRCDPISGHVSLFWYQQALGQGPEFLTYFQNEAQLDKSGLPSDRFFAERPEGSVSTLKIQRTQQEDSAVYLCASRPSGDEQFFGPGTRLTVL.

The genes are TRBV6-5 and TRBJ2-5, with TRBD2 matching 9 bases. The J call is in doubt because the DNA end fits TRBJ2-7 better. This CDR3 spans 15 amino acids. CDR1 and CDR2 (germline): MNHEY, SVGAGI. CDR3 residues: CASSLSGLAGYEQYF. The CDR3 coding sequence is TGTGCCAGCAGTCTTTCGGGACTAGCAGGCTACGAGCAGTACTTC.

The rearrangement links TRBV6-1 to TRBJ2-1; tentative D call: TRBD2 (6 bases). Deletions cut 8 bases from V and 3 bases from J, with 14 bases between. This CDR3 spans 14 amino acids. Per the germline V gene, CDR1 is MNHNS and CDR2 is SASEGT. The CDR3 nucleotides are TGTGCCAGCCTAGAGGGACTCCACTACAATGAGCAGTTCTTC. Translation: CASLEGLHYNEQFF.

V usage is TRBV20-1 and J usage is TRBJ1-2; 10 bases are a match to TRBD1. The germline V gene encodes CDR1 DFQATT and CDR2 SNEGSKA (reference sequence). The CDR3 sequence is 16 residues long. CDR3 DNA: TGCATTTGCCCGGGGGACAGGGGCCGACCTAACTATGGCTACACCTTC. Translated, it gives CICPGDRGRPNYGYTF.

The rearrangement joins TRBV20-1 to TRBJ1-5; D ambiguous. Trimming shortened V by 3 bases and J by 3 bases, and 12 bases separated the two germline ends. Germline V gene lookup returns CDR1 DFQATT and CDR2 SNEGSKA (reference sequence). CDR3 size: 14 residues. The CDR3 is CSARSRVINQPQHF. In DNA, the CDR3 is TGCAGTGCTAGGAGTAGGGTTATCAATCAGCCCCAGCATTTT.

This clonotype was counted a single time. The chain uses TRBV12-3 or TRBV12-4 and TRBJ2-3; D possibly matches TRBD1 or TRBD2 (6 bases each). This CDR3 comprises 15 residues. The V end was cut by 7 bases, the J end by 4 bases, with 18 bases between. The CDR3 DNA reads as TGTGCCAGCACCCGAGGGGGACTCCGAGCAGATACGCAGTATTTT. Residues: CASTRGGLRADTQYF.

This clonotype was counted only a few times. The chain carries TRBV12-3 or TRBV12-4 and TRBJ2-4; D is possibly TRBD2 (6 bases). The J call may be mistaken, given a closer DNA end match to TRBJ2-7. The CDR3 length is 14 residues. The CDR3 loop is CASSFERAQYEQYF. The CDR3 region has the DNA TGTGCCAGCAGTTTTGAGCGGGCCCAATACGAGCAGTACTTC.